Listed here is a single TCR beta chain. Authors' processing steps: Nucleated cell counts were estimated from reference gene primer amplification. TCRdb's copy holds only in-frame clones and misses some; the assay was immunoSEQ multiplex PCR. V and J calls and clone size follow that table, whereas D and trimming were derived from the DNA. The data show about 150,000 clones, approximately 86% seen once. The sample originates from a study of blood T cell repertoires in COVID-19. In the study overall: Acute-phase and convalescent COVID-19 samples originated in the United States, Italy and Spain. From T cells, B-cell-depleted T cells, or PBMCs came the material, which was cDNA or gDNA.

The clonotype was recovered from a woman in her thirties or forties with active or convalescent COVID-19. Material: peripheral blood.

The CDR3 DNA reads as TGTGCCAGCAGCTTCACCGGGACAGGGAACTATGGCTACACCTTC. Translated, it gives CASSFTGTGNYGYTF. The chain has TRBV11-2 and TRBJ1-2; 9 nucleotides match TRBD1. CDR1 is SGHAT, CDR2 FQNNGV, per germline. The J segment lost 2 bases and the V segment lost 3 bases, leaving 4 bases of the junction unmatched. The CDR3 sequence is 15 residues long. Supplemented by reference TRBV11-2 and TRBJ1-2, the full variable domain reads EAGVAQSPRYKIIEKRQSVAFWCNPISGHATLYWYQQILGQGPKLLIQFQNNGVVDDSQLPKDRFSAERLKGVDSTLKIQPAKLEDSAVYLCASSFTGTGNYGYTFGSGTRLTVV.